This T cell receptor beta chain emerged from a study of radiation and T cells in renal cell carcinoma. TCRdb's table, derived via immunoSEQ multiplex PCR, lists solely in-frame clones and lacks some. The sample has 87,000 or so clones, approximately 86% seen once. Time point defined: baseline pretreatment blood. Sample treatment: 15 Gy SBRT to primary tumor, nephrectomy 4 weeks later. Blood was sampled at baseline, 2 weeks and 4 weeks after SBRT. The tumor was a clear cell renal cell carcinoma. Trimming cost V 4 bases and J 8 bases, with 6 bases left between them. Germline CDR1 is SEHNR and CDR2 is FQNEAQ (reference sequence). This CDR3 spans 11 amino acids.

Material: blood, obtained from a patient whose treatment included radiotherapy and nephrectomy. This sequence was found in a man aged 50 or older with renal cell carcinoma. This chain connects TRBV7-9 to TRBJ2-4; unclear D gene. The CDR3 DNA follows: TGTGCCAGCAGCTCCTACGACATTCAGTACTTC. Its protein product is CASSSYDIQYF.